Below, one T cell receptor beta chain is given with its context. Its antigen is as yet unknown. Assay used: immunoSEQ multiplex PCR; TCRdb lists only in-frame clones, some missing. The sample consists of roughly 80,000 clones, around 87% of them appearing once. The CDR3 contains 15 residues. Blood sampling took place at baseline, cycle 4 day 1, and cycle 7 day 1. The sample comes from a study of OX40 agonist ivuxolimab in advanced cancers. Study at large: Dosing consisted of intravenous ivuxolimab at 0.01 to 10 mg/kg every 2 weeks. Participants averaged approximately 65 years of age (range about 23 to 80) and were over 75% male.

General study findings and limits: Clones of CD4+ and CD8+ blood T cells grew by week 6 at doses of 0.1 to 3.0 mg/kg.

This chain connects TRBV12-1 to TRBJ2-5. TRBV12-1 corresponds to a pseudogene. Sequenced material: CD4+ or CD8+ T cells sorted from blood, taken in a trial of the OX40 agonist ivuxolimab. This clonotype originated in an adult with an advanced solid tumor such as melanoma, head and neck, liver or kidney cancer. CDR3 in amino acids: CASSHFPGRLETQYF. In DNA form, the CDR3 reads TGTGCCAGCAGCCATTTCCCGGGACGACTAGAGACCCAGTACTTC.